The sequence of this T cell receptor beta chain was determined in a study of T cells in Graves' hyperthyroidism and ophthalmopathy. The CDR3 contains 15 residues. V dropped 1 base and J dropped 8 bases, with 15 bases sitting between them. The germline V gene has CDR1 SGDLS and CDR2 YYNGEE. This clonotype was found many times. Amplification targeted TCR beta CDR3 regions from RNA transcripts. An initial round of RT-PCR targeting the TCR CDR3 relied on the HTBI primer set. TCRdb called the multiplex PCR reads again in MiXCR, with one record for every CDR3 protein. This repertoire shows 250,000 or so distinct CDR3 sequences, roughly 17% found once; its top ten account for approximately 30%. Clinical symptoms, serum thyroxine, TRAb, thyroid ultrasound and orbital computed tomography informed diagnoses.

Specimen: blood. V and J are TRBV9 and TRBJ1-4; tentatively, D is TRBD1 (5 bases). The receptor comes from a woman under 30 with Graves' ophthalmopathy. The CDR3 loop is CASSVRGGGEEKLFF. The DNA of the CDR3 is TGTGCCAGCAGCGTACGGGGCGGGGGAGAGGAAAAACTGTTTTTT.